This TCR beta chain was retrieved from a study of control samples from healthy donors and cancer patients. The CDR3 is 14 residues long. V shed 6 bases and J 4 bases; nucleotides not matched to a gene: 8. Germline CDR1 reads LNHDA; CDR2 reads SQIVND (reference sequence). Profiling relied on immunoSEQ multiplex PCR, and the TCRdb table lists in-frame clones only, not all of them. The data contain about 120,000 clones, about 95% of them seen just once; the ten biggest clones take up 3.6%. The rearrangement uses TRBV19 and TRBJ2-7; 8 nucleotides align to TRBD1. Sequencing used blood. This receptor was identified in a man aged 30 to 39 in good health. The DNA for the CDR3 is TGTGCCAGTAGGCCGGACAGGGTATCTTACGAGCAGTACTTC. Encoded protein: CASRPDRVSYEQYF.